This T cell receptor beta chain was retrieved from a study of shared clonotypes between healthy human individuals. Sequencing was performed with immunoSEQ multiplex PCR; in TCRdb, only in-frame clones are kept and a portion is missing. The data show some 96,000 clones, about 45% seen once. Trimming shortened V by 1 base and J by 0 bases, and 9 bases separated the two germline ends. The CDR3 contains 16 residues. Germline V CDR1 and CDR2: SGHTA, FQGNSA. The donor cohort consisted entirely of Caucasian adults residing in Nashville, Tennessee. This receptor was identified in a woman in her thirties or forties in good health. Some clones in this sample may be carry-over from other donors' samples. Sequencing used PBMCs. This rearrangement joins TRBV7-2 to TRBJ1-4; D call uncertain. The CDR3 DNA reads TGTGCCAGCAGCTTAGGCTCGTTGGCAACTAATGAAAAACTGTTTTTT. Translated, it gives CASSLGSLATNEKLFF.